Listed below are T cell receptor beta chains from one sample, sequenced in a study of PD-L1 blockade in urothelial cancer. Profiling relied on immunoSEQ multiplex PCR, and the TCRdb table lists in-frame clones only, not all of them. Here the sample spans 60,000 to 70,000 clones, around 86% being singletons. The sample was PBMCs, taken around atezolizumab (anti-PD-L1) treatment. These receptors came from a man between 65 and 85 years old with urothelial cancer. CDR3s include the opening cysteine and the closing phenylalanine or tryptophan. The D gene is left open where the match is weak. Clone size, where shown, is once, few, many, or a class for clones that have expanded.

J gene: TRBJ2-3; V gene: TRBV28; clone size: -; D gene: TRBD2; CDR3 DNA: TGTGCCAGCAGTTTAGCGGGAGGGGGAGCGCAGTATTTT; CDR3 protein: CASSLAGGGAQYF
J gene: TRBJ1-2; V gene: TRBV6-5; clone size: -; D gene: -; CDR3 DNA: TGTGCCAGCAGTCACAGGGCGGCCGGCTACACCTTC; CDR3 protein: CASSHRAAGYTF
J gene: TRBJ2-5; V gene: TRBV2; clone size: -; D gene: TRBD2; CDR3 DNA: TGTGCCAGCAGTGAAGGAGCGGGGGCGCAAGAGACCCAGTACTTC; CDR3 protein: CASSEGAGAQETQYF
J gene: TRBJ2-5; V gene: TRBV11-3; clone size: -; D gene: TRBD2; CDR3 DNA: TGTGCCAGCAGCCATACTAGCGGGAGGGCCAGGGAGACCCAGTACTTC; CDR3 protein: CASSHTSGRARETQYF
J gene: TRBJ2-6; V gene: TRBV6-5; clone size: -; D gene: -; CDR3 DNA: TGTGCCAGCAAACTCTCTGGGGCCAACGTCCTGACTTTC; CDR3 protein: CASKLSGANVLTF
J gene: TRBJ2-1; V gene: TRBV7-2; clone size: -; D gene: -; CDR3 DNA: TGTGCCAGCAGCTTTAGCTACTACAATGAGCAGTTCTTC; CDR3 protein: CASSFSYYNEQFF
J gene: TRBJ1-2; V gene: TRBV12-5; clone size: -; D gene: -; CDR3 DNA: TGTGCTAGTGGTTTGGCAGGGTCTCGGTATGGCTACACCTTC; CDR3 protein: CASGLAGSRYGYTF
J gene: TRBJ1-2; V gene: TRBV19; clone size: -; D gene: TRBD1; CDR3 DNA: TGTGCCAGTAGGGCCCCGGGACAGCCTGGCTATGGCTACACCTTC; CDR3 protein: CASRAPGQPGYGYTF
J gene: TRBJ2-3; V gene: TRBV7-2; clone size: -; D gene: TRBD2; CDR3 DNA: TGTGCCAGCAGCTTAGTAGTTGCGGGAGTGGATACGCAGTATTTT; CDR3 protein: CASSLVVAGVDTQYF
J gene: TRBJ1-4; V gene: TRBV7-6; clone size: -; D gene: TRBD1; CDR3 DNA: TGTGCCAGCAGCGCTAGGGGACAGGAACTGTTTTTT; CDR3 protein: CASSARGQELFF
J gene: TRBJ2-3; V gene: TRBV18; clone size: -; D gene: -; CDR3 DNA: TGTGCCAGCTCACCAAGCGACCACACAGATACGCAGTATTTT; CDR3 protein: CASSPSDHTDTQYF
J gene: TRBJ2-5; V gene: TRBV15; clone size: few; D gene: -; CDR3 DNA: TGTGCCACCAGCAGAGTTGTGGGGGGAGAGACCCAGTACTTC; CDR3 protein: CATSRVVGGETQYF
J gene: TRBJ1-1; V gene: TRBV5-5; clone size: -; D gene: -; CDR3 DNA: TGTGCCAGCAGCTTGCAGAAGTCGAACACTGAAGCTTTCTTT; CDR3 protein: CASSLQKSNTEAFF
J gene: TRBJ2-5; V gene: TRBV6-5; clone size: -; D gene: -; CDR3 DNA: TGTGCCAGCAGTTACTTAGGGGGTGAAGAGACCCAGTACTTC; CDR3 protein: CASSYLGGEETQYF
J gene: TRBJ2-7; V gene: TRBV19; clone size: few; D gene: TRBD1; CDR3 DNA: TGTGCCAGTAGTGCCGGGAACAGGGGGCTCTCCGAGCAGTACTTC; CDR3 protein: CASSAGNRGLSEQYF
J gene: TRBJ2-5; V gene: TRBV7-2; clone size: once; D gene: -; CDR3 DNA: TGTGCCAGCAGCCAACCACCGGGACAAGAGACCCAGTACTTC; CDR3 protein: CASSQPPGQETQYF
J gene: TRBJ1-5; V gene: TRBV19; clone size: -; D gene: TRBD1; CDR3 DNA: TGTGCCAGTAGCGGGACAGGGGATCAGCCCCAGCATTTT; CDR3 protein: CASSGTGDQPQHF
J gene: TRBJ1-1; V gene: TRBV28; clone size: -; D gene: TRBD1; CDR3 DNA: TGTGCCAGCAGTTTAGGACAGGGGGCGAGTCGAGCTTTCTTT; CDR3 protein: CASSLGQGASRAFF
J gene: TRBJ1-1; V gene: TRBV7-3; clone size: -; D gene: -; CDR3 DNA: TGTGCCAGCAGCTTAACCGCAGGGAACACTGAAGCTTTCTTT; CDR3 protein: CASSLTAGNTEAFF
J gene: TRBJ1-2; V gene: TRBV5-1; clone size: -; D gene: TRBD1; CDR3 DNA: TGCGCCAGCAGCATTGGGACAGGGGACTTATATGGCTACACCTTC; CDR3 protein: CASSIGTGDLYGYTF
J gene: TRBJ2-3; V gene: TRBV7-9; clone size: -; D gene: TRBD2; CDR3 DNA: TGTGCCAGCAGCTTGGGACTAGCGGGAGCCCCGGATACGCAGTATTTT; CDR3 protein: CASSLGLAGAPDTQYF
J gene: TRBJ2-5; V gene: TRBV2; clone size: -; D gene: -; CDR3 DNA: TGTGCCAGCAGTGAAACTTCAGGCAGGGTCCAAGAGACCCAGTACTTC; CDR3 protein: CASSETSGRVQETQYF
J gene: TRBJ1-1; V gene: TRBV14; clone size: -; D gene: -; CDR3 DNA: TGTGCCAGCAGCCAAGTTCGGGAGGCTGAAGCTTTCTTT; CDR3 protein: CASSQVREAEAFF
J gene: TRBJ2-6; V gene: TRBV4-2; clone size: -; D gene: -; CDR3 DNA: TGTGCCAGCAGCCAAGTCGGCGGATCTGGGGCCAACGTCCTGACTTTC; CDR3 protein: CASSQVGGSGANVLTF
J gene: TRBJ2-5; V gene: TRBV5-4; clone size: -; D gene: -; CDR3 DNA: TGTGCCAGCAGCTCCAAAGGGGTGGAAGAGACCCAGTACTTC; CDR3 protein: CASSSKGVEETQYF
J gene: TRBJ1-2; V gene: TRBV15; clone size: once; D gene: -; CDR3 DNA: TGTGCCACCAGCACCCGTATCGACGGGAACTATGGCTACACCTTC; CDR3 protein: CATSTRIDGNYGYTF
J gene: TRBJ2-7; V gene: TRBV18; clone size: -; D gene: TRBD2; CDR3 DNA: TGTGCCAGCTCACCCTTTAGCGGGAGCGGCGACGAGCAGTACTTC; CDR3 protein: CASSPFSGSGDEQYF
J gene: TRBJ1-1; V gene: TRBV19; clone size: -; D gene: -; CDR3 DNA: TGTGCCAGTAGTATAGCTAGCAGAGAAGCTTTCTTT; CDR3 protein: CASSIASREAFF
J gene: TRBJ2-5; V gene: TRBV19; clone size: once; D gene: TRBD1; CDR3 DNA: TGTGCCAGTAGTATAGTTACAGGACAGGGAATGGAGACCCAGTACTTC; CDR3 protein: CASSIVTGQGMETQYF
J gene: TRBJ2-1; V gene: TRBV5-1; clone size: few; D gene: -; CDR3 DNA: TGCGCCACCACCCTGGGCGCCGACTCCTACAATGAGCAGTTCTTC; CDR3 protein: CATTLGADSYNEQFF
J gene: TRBJ2-7; V gene: TRBV28; clone size: few; D gene: TRBD2; CDR3 DNA: TGTGCCAGCAGTTTGTTCCGACTAGCGGGAATCTCCTACGAGCAGTACTTC; CDR3 protein: CASSLFRLAGISYEQYF
J gene: TRBJ2-3; V gene: TRBV18; clone size: -; D gene: TRBD2; CDR3 DNA: TGTGCCAGCTCACCACCAGTCCTAGCGGGTACAGATACGCAGTATTTT; CDR3 protein: CASSPPVLAGTDTQYF
J gene: TRBJ2-7; V gene: TRBV7-6; clone size: -; D gene: TRBD2; CDR3 DNA: TGTGCCAGCAGCTCGGTGGCGGGAGGGCCTTACGAGCAGTACTTC; CDR3 protein: CASSSVAGGPYEQYF
J gene: TRBJ2-3; V gene: TRBV29-1; clone size: -; D gene: -; CDR3 DNA: TGCAGCGTTAGCGGGCGTTCGGTCGATACGCAGTATTTT; CDR3 protein: CSVSGRSVDTQYF
J gene: TRBJ2-2; V gene: TRBV2; clone size: -; D gene: TRBD2; CDR3 DNA: TGTGCCAGCAGTGAGCGGCTAGCGGGAGGAGTAAGCGCCGGGGAGCTGTTTTTT; CDR3 protein: CASSERLAGGVSAGELFF
J gene: TRBJ1-2; V gene: TRBV5-8; clone size: -; D gene: TRBD1; CDR3 DNA: TGTGCCAGCAGCCCCGGGACAGGGTACTATGGCTACACCTTC; CDR3 protein: CASSPGTGYYGYTF
J gene: TRBJ2-7; V gene: TRBV19; clone size: -; D gene: TRBD1; CDR3 DNA: TGTGCCAGTATCGGGACAGGGAGCTACGAGCAGTACTTC; CDR3 protein: CASIGTGSYEQYF
J gene: TRBJ2-7; V gene: TRBV13; clone size: -; D gene: TRBD2; CDR3 DNA: TGTGCCAGCAGCTTTTCTAGCGGGTCCTACGAGCAGTACTTC; CDR3 protein: CASSFSSGSYEQYF
J gene: TRBJ2-5; V gene: TRBV5-4; clone size: -; D gene: -; CDR3 DNA: TGTGCCAGCAGCCCAGGCCCCACCCAAGAGACCCAGTACTTC; CDR3 protein: CASSPGPTQETQYF
J gene: TRBJ1-2; V gene: TRBV5-3; clone size: -; D gene: -; CDR3 DNA: TGTGCCAGAAGCTTCCGCCAGAATGACTATGGCTACACCTTC; CDR3 protein: CARSFRQNDYGYTF
J gene: TRBJ1-2; V gene: TRBV18; clone size: -; D gene: -; CDR3 DNA: TGTGCCAGCTCTCCAGGGGAGACGGACTATGGCTACACCTTC; CDR3 protein: CASSPGETDYGYTF
J gene: TRBJ2-2; V gene: TRBV27; clone size: -; D gene: -; CDR3 DNA: TGTGCCAGCAGTTTATCTACAGGCGTGAACACCGGGGAGCTGTTTTTT; CDR3 protein: CASSLSTGVNTGELFF
J gene: TRBJ1-5; V gene: TRBV5-6; clone size: -; D gene: TRBD1; CDR3 DNA: TGTGCCAGCAGCAGATCCGGGACAGGGGGCTCTCAGCCCCAGCATTTT; CDR3 protein: CASSRSGTGGSQPQHF
J gene: TRBJ2-7; V gene: TRBV5-1; clone size: -; D gene: -; CDR3 DNA: TGCGCCAGCAGCTGGGAGCCGGGGGGCCATACCTACGAGCAGTACTTC; CDR3 protein: CASSWEPGGHTYEQYF
J gene: TRBJ2-2; V gene: TRBV18; clone size: few; D gene: TRBD1; CDR3 DNA: TGTGCCAGCTCACCATTCGCCGGGACAGAGAACACCGGGGAGCTGTTTTTT; CDR3 protein: CASSPFAGTENTGELFF
J gene: TRBJ1-1; V gene: TRBV5-3; clone size: -; D gene: -; CDR3 DNA: TGTGCCAGAAGCTTGATCGGGGAAGCTTTCTTT; CDR3 protein: CARSLIGEAFF
J gene: TRBJ2-7; V gene: TRBV2; clone size: -; D gene: TRBD2; CDR3 DNA: TGTGCCAGCACGTGGGGGACTAGCGCTGACTACGAGCAGTACTTC; CDR3 protein: CASTWGTSADYEQYF
J gene: TRBJ1-1; V gene: TRBV7-9; clone size: few; D gene: TRBD1; CDR3 DNA: TGTGCCAGCAGCTTAGCGAGACAGGGGACCGAAGCTTTCTTT; CDR3 protein: CASSLARQGTEAFF
J gene: TRBJ2-7; V gene: TRBV5-1; clone size: -; D gene: -; CDR3 DNA: TGCGCCAGCAGCTTAGAAAGACAGGAGGCCTACGAGCAGTACTTC; CDR3 protein: CASSLERQEAYEQYF